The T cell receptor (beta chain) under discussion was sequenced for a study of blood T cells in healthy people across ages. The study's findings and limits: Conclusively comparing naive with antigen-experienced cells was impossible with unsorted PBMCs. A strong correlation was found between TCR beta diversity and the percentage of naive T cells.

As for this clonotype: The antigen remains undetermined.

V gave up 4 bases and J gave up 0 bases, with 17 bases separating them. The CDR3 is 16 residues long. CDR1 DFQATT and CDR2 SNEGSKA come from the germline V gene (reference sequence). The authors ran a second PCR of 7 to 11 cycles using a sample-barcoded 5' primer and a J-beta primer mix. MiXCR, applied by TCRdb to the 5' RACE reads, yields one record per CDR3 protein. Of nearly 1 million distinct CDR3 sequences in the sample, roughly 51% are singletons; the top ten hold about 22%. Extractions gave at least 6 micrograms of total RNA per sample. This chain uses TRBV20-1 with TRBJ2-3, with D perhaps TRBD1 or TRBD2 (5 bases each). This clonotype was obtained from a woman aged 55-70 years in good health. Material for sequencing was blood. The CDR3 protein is CSAITFGGSSTDTQYF. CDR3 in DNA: TGCAGTGCTATTACTTTTGGGGGATCTAGCACAGATACGCAGTATTTT.